These T cell receptor beta chains were read from a single sample in a study of blood T cell repertoires in COVID-19. Using immunoSEQ multiplex PCR, the repertoire was profiled, and TCRdb retains in-frame clones only, with some absent. The sample lists about 330,000 clones, around 86% occurring once. The sequenced sample consisted of peripheral blood. These receptors all stem from a woman aged 50 to 60 with acute or convalescent COVID-19. Each CDR3 is given with its conserved first and last residue. Fields, in order: J gene, V gene, D gene, clone size, CDR3 DNA, CDR3 protein. D genes are given only for firm matches. Clone sizes are given selectively: once, few, many, or a class where the clone is expanded.

>TRBJ1-4|TRBV11-2|NA|NA
TGTGCCAGCCGCCGAGGGCAGGCGAGAGAAAAACTGTTTTTT
CASRRGQAREKLFF
>TRBJ2-7|TRBV27|TRBD2|NA
TGTGCCAGCAGTCCCCGACTAGCGGGAGGGCCTTACGAGCAGTACTTC
CASSPRLAGGPYEQYF
>TRBJ2-1|TRBV9|TRBD2|NA
TGTGCCAGCAGCGCATTGACTAGCGGTGCCAATGAGCAGTTCTTC
CASSALTSGANEQFF
>TRBJ2-3|TRBV7-2|TRBD2|NA
TGTGCCAGCAGCTTAGGCATAGCGGGGGTCACAGATACGCAGTATTTT
CASSLGIAGVTDTQYF
>TRBJ2-5|TRBV27|TRBD1|NA
TGTGCCAGCGGCCGGGGACAGGGGGCGGAGACCCAGTACTTC
CASGRGQGAETQYF
>TRBJ2-2|TRBV19|NA|NA
TGTGCCAGTAGTATAGATGGCGGAAGAGCCGGGGAGCTGTTTTTT
CASSIDGGRAGELFF
>TRBJ1-5|TRBV7-2|TRBD1|few
TGTGCCAGCAGCTTGTCACAGGGGGCCGGTTTGGGCAATCAGCCCCAGCATTTT
CASSLSQGAGLGNQPQHF
>TRBJ1-4|TRBV2|TRBD1|NA
TGTGCCAGCAGTGAAGGCTACAGGGGAAATGAAAAACTGTTTTTT
CASSEGYRGNEKLFF
>TRBJ2-7|TRBV7-9|NA|once
TGTGCCAGCAGGGAGGTAGGCCAGTGGGAGCAGTACTTC
CASREVGQWEQYF
>TRBJ1-5|TRBV6-4|TRBD1|NA
TGTGCCAGCAGTGACACTATACCGGGACAGGGGGTCCTACAGGGCAATCAGCCCCAGCATTTT
CASSDTIPGQGVLQGNQPQHF
>TRBJ1-1|TRBV2|TRBD1|once
TGTGCCAGCAGCCCTCAGGGGGGAGCGGGAGCCACTGAAGCTTTCTTT
CASSPQGGAGATEAFF
>TRBJ1-1|TRBV5-6|NA|NA
TGTGCCAGCAGCTTCGGGAATTTGAACACTGAAGCTTTCTTT
CASSFGNLNTEAFF
>TRBJ2-2|TRBV18|NA|NA
TGTGCCAGCTCACCACTAACCGACGGACTGACCGGGGAGCTGTTTTTT
CASSPLTDGLTGELFF
>TRBJ2-3|TRBV11-2|NA|NA
TGTGCCAGCAGCCTCTACGACTCCACAGATACGCAGTATTTT
CASSLYDSTDTQYF
>TRBJ2-3|TRBV3-1/TRBV3-2|NA|NA
TGTGCCAGCAGATCCTTAGCGACCACAGATACGCAGTATTTT
CASRSLATTDTQYF
>TRBJ2-3|TRBV5-1|TRBD2|once
TGCGCCAGCAGCACAGCGGGAGTGAGCGATACGCAGTATTTT
CASSTAGVSDTQYF
>TRBJ2-3|TRBV4-1|NA|NA
TGCGCCAGCAGCCGGGCGAACAGACGCACAGATACGCAGTATTTT
CASSRANRRTDTQYF
>TRBJ2-2|TRBV7-3|NA|NA
TGTGCCAGCAGCTTAAGCGGACAGTCAACCGGGGAGCTGTTTTTT
CASSLSGQSTGELFF
>TRBJ1-3|TRBV7-2|TRBD1|NA
TGTGCCAGCAGCTCAAGACAGGGGGCATGGGGAAACACCATATATTTT
CASSSRQGAWGNTIYF
>TRBJ2-5|TRBV19|NA|NA
TGTGCCAGTAGGGGGGACATCGAGACCCAGTACTTC
CASRGDIETQYF
>TRBJ2-1|TRBV9|TRBD2|NA
TGTGCCAGCAGCGTAGAGGGGCGGGGGGACAATGAGCAGTTCTTC
CASSVEGRGDNEQFF
>TRBJ2-1|TRBV5-4|NA|NA
TGTGCCAGCAGCTTGGCCGGGTACGATGAGCAGTTCTTC
CASSLAGYDEQFF
>TRBJ1-2|TRBV28|NA|NA
TGTGCCAGTAACGGCGGTAACTATGGCTACACCTTC
CASNGGNYGYTF
>TRBJ2-3|TRBV5-4|TRBD2|NA
TGTGCCTCTCGAAGCGGGAGGCAGTCATCAGATACGCAGTATTTT
CASRSGRQSSDTQYF
>TRBJ2-5|TRBV5-6|NA|NA
TGTGCCAGCAGCTTGGCTGGGGGGAAGACCCAGTACTTC
CASSLAGGKTQYF
>TRBJ1-1|TRBV3-1/TRBV3-2|TRBD1|NA
TGTGCCAGCAGCCAAGACTGGACAGGAACTGAAGCTTTCTTT
CASSQDWTGTEAFF
>TRBJ2-4|TRBV7-2|NA|NA
TGTGCCAGCAGCCTGGGACTCGGTGCCAAAAACATTCAGTACTTC
CASSLGLGAKNIQYF